In this sample, the clone carrying this T cell receptor beta chain turned up a few times. Per germline, CDR1 DFQATT and CDR2 SNEGSKA (reference sequence). The CDR3 runs to 14 residues. V lost 3 bases to trimming and J lost 2 bases, with 11 bases between them. The entry originates in a study of blood T cells in healthy people across ages. Primed by a sample-barcoded 5' primer and a J-beta primer mix, a second PCR proceeded for 7 to 11 cycles. Via MiXCR, TCRdb re-called the 5' RACE reads, giving one row per CDR3 protein. The sample carries hundreds of thousands of distinct CDR3 sequences, around 34% recorded once.

Sequencing input: blood. This TCR was recovered from a man in his late teens or twenties in good health. V gene TRBV20-1 combines with J gene TRBJ1-5, with no clear D. CDR3 protein: CSASAREGNQPQHF. As DNA, the CDR3 is TGCAGTGCTAGTGCTAGAGAGGGCAATCAGCCCCAGCATTTT.